Each of the 14 T cell receptor beta chains below was sequenced from the same sample in a study of blood T cell repertoires in COVID-19. Produced via immunoSEQ multiplex PCR; TCRdb's table is partial and in-frame only. The sample holds around 390,000 clones, approximately 90% seen once. The source material was PBMCs or T cells enriched from blood (not recorded which). All receptors derive from a woman aged 45-59 years who had recovered from COVID-19.

About this clone: Given a much more abundant clone one base away, this may be a read error. The CDR3 here is CASSPQGNYGYTF. As DNA, the CDR3 is TGCGCCAGCAGCCCTCAGGGGAACTATGGCTACACCTTC. This chain links TRBV4-1 with TRBJ1-2; tentative D call: TRBD1 (6 bases). The V gene's germline CDR1 is MGHRA and CDR2 YSYEKL. This CDR3 has 13 amino acids. Trimming removed 4 bases at V and 2 bases at J, with 8 bases between.

J is TRBJ2-2 and V is TRBV7-9, with D possibly TRBD1 on 6 matching bases. Germline V gene data show CDR1 as SEHNR and CDR2 as FQNEAQ (reference sequence). CDR3 length: 15 residues. V was pared by 5 bases and J by 0 bases, with 10 bases between. The CDR3 loop is CASSTGLSNTGELFF. The CDR3 DNA sequence: TGTGCCAGCAGCACAGGGCTTTCGAACACCGGGGAGCTGTTTTTT.

The V call is TRBV28, the J call TRBJ1-3; D possibly corresponds to TRBD1 (5 bases). With 10 bases removed from V and 3 bases from J, the gap between germline ends came to 16 bases. The CDR3 runs 14 residues. Germline V lookup: CDR1 MDHEN, CDR2 SYDVKM. CDR3 in amino acids: CATFSQGFGNTIYF. The DNA for the CDR3 is TGTGCCACCTTTTCTCAGGGCTTTGGAAACACCATATATTTT. The whole variable domain, filled in from reference TRBV28 and TRBJ1-3, reads DVKVTQSSRYLVKRTGEKVFLECVQDMDHENMFWYRQDPGLGLRLIYFSYDVKMKEKGDIPEGYSVSREKKERFSLILESASTNQTSMYLCATFSQGFGNTIYFGEGSWLTVV.

With regard to this clone: Within the sample, other DNA sequences also encode this same CDR3. V gene TRBV9 combines with J gene TRBJ2-6; possible D gene TRBD2, 5 bases. V was cut by 0 bases and J by 1 base, with 5 bases left in between. The CDR3 has 15 residues. The germline gives CDR1 SGDLS, CDR2 YYNGEE. This CDR3 reads CASSVGGSGANVLTF. Here the CDR3 DNA reads TGTGCCAGCAGCGTAGGAGGGTCTGGGGCCAACGTCCTGACTTTC.

The V call is TRBV7-2, the J call TRBJ1-6; 7 nucleotides line up with TRBD1. With 3 bases clipped from V and 7 bases from J, the junction kept 15 bases outside the gene matches. This CDR3 has 18 amino acids. Germline V gene sequence: CDR1 SGHTA, CDR2 FQGNSA. CDR3 residues: CASSLVGAGGGRNSPLHF. As DNA, the CDR3 is TGTGCCAGCAGCTTGGTCGGGGCAGGGGGAGGACGAAATTCACCCCTCCACTTT.

This chain links TRBV19 with TRBJ2-3; 13 nucleotides align to TRBD2. The CDR3 is 16 residues long. J gave up 3 bases and V 5 bases, and 5 bases lay outside the gene matches. Germline values: CDR1 LNHDA, CDR2 SQIVND (reference sequence). As DNA, the CDR3 is TGTGCCAGTAGTCTCCTGACTAGCGGGGGGACAGATACGCAGTATTTT. Its translation is CASSLLTSGGTDTQYF.

The rearrangement links TRBV11-2 to TRBJ1-2; 10 nucleotides agree with TRBD1. The germline gives CDR1 SGHAT, CDR2 FQNNGV. CDR3 length equals 16 residues. Trimming removed 5 bases from V and 4 bases from J; junction bases left unmatched: 10. CDR3 nucleotide sequence: TGTGCCAGCAGCCCACCCCCGGGACAGGGGAGCTATGGCTACACCTTC. Its protein product is CASSPPPGQGSYGYTF.

This chain joins TRBV5-5 and TRBJ2-1, with D possibly being TRBD2 (6 bases). Per the germline V gene, CDR1 is SGHKS and CDR2 is YYEKEE (reference sequence). With 1 base removed from V and 3 bases from J, the gap between germline ends came to 11 bases. This CDR3 region has 15 residues. The CDR3 loop reads CASSLRGTYYNEQFF. The CDR3 bases are TGTGCCAGCAGCTTGCGGGGGACCTACTACAATGAGCAGTTCTTC. The whole variable domain, filled in from reference TRBV5-5 and TRBJ2-1, reads DAGVTQSPTHLIKTRGQQVTLRCSPISGHKSVSWYQQVLGQGPQFIFQYYEKEERGRGNFPDRFSARQFPNYSSELNVNALLLGDSALYLCASSLRGTYYNEQFFGPGTRLTVL.

This clone was seen more than once but under ten times. The J gene is TRBJ2-7, the V gene TRBV6-5; 7 bases match TRBD1. Germline CDR1 and CDR2: MNHEY and SVGAGI. V gave up 6 bases and J gave up 3 bases; unmatched junction bases: 11. This CDR3 has 15 residues. CDR3 region: CASRPGTEGYYEQYF. CDR3 nucleotide sequence: TGTGCCAGCAGACCCGGGACAGAAGGGTACTACGAGCAGTACTTC.

V and J are TRBV27 and TRBJ2-2; TRBD1 aligns across 7 bases. This CDR3 contains 14 residues. In germline, CDR1 is MNHEY, CDR2 SMNVEV (reference sequence). Unmatched junction bases numbered 10, after V lost 6 bases and J lost 9 bases. In DNA form, the CDR3 reads TGTGCCAGCAGGGACCGGGACAGCCTTAGGGAGCTGTTTTTT. Translating it yields CASRDRDSLRELFF.

This chain uses TRBV24-1 with TRBJ1-2, with TRBD1 as a possible D gene (5 bases). The CDR3 totals 14 residues. Trimming took off 4 bases at V and 4 bases at J, with 12 bases between the two ends. In germline, CDR1 is KGHDR, CDR2 SFDVKD. CDR3 sequence (DNA): TGTGCCACCAGTGACCCCGACAGCGTCTATGGCTACACCTTC. Translating it yields CATSDPDSVYGYTF.

This clone was recorded once. The chain employs TRBV2 and TRBJ2-7, with 9 bases fitting TRBD1. Germline V gives CDR1 SNHLY, CDR2 FYNNEI. The junction had 4 bases not matched to a gene; V was cut back by 1 base and J by 3 bases. The CDR3 sequence is 15 residues long. The CDR3 is CASSEGDREFYEQYF. CDR3 nucleotides: TGTGCCAGCAGTGAAGGGGACAGGGAATTCTACGAGCAGTACTTC.

V and J are TRBV30 and TRBJ2-7, with a tentative D call TRBD1 (5 bases). Germline CDR1 is GTSNPN and CDR2 is SVGIG (reference sequence). Trimming removed 5 bases from V and 3 bases from J, with 17 bases in between. The CDR3 is 14 residues long. This chain's CDR3 is CAWGDWPQGYEQYF. In DNA, the CDR3 is TGTGCCTGGGGAGATTGGCCCCAGGGCTACGAGCAGTACTTC.

The J gene is TRBJ2-1, the V gene TRBV9; 12 bases fit TRBD2. The CDR3 is made up of 17 amino acids. After removal of 4 bases from V and 1 base from J, the junction contained 6 bases not matched to a gene. CDR1 is SGDLS, CDR2 YYNGEE, per germline. Here the CDR3 DNA reads TGTGCCAGCAGCCCTAGCGGGGGGGGAATTTCCTACAATGAGCAGTTCTTC. Translating it yields CASSPSGGGISYNEQFF. The full variable domain, in which reference TRBV9 and TRBJ2-1 provide the parts outside the CDR3, is DSGVTQTPKHLITATGQRVTLRCSPRSGDLSVYWYQQSLDQGLQFLIQYYNGEERAKGNILERFSAQQFPDLHSELNLSSLELGDSALYFCASSPSGGGISYNEQFFGPGTRLTVL.